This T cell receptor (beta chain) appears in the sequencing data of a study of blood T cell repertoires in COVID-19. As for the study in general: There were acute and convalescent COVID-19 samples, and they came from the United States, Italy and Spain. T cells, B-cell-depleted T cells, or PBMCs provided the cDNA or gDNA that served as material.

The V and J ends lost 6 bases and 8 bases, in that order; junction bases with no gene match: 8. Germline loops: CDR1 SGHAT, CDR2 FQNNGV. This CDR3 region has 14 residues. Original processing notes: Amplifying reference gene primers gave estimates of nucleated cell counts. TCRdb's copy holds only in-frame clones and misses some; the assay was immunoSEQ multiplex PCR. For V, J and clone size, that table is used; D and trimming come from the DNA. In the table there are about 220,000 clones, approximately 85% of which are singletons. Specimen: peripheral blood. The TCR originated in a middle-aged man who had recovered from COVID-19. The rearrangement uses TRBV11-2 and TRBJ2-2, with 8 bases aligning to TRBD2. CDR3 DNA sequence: TGTGCCAGCAGGCCAAGCGGGAGTACAGGGGAGCTGTTTTTT. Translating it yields CASRPSGSTGELFF.